Below are 29 T cell receptor beta chains sequenced from a single sample in a study of cytomegalovirus exposure and HLA in healthy donors. PCR involved 60 Vbeta and 13 Jbeta primers. Measured with immunoSEQ multiplex PCR; TCRdb has only the in-frame clones, and not every one. This table holds approximately 100,000 clones, 75% to 85% found once. The material sequenced was PBMCs. The receptor set was obtained from a woman between 18 and 29 years old in good health and CMV-seronegative.

The chain is built from TRBV25-1 and TRBJ2-1; D unclear. The CDR3 has 12 residues. CDR1 and CDR2 from the germline V gene are MGHDK and SYGVNS. V was pared by 6 bases and J by 4 bases, with 7 bases between. CDR3 nucleotides: TGTGCCAGCAGCTACTTATACAATGAGCAGTTCTTC. Protein product: CASSYLYNEQFF.

V gene TRBV5-1 combines with J gene TRBJ2-2, with TRBD1 identical over 8 bases. CDR3 size: 14 residues. V lost 2 bases, J lost 8 bases, and 5 bases stayed unmatched. The germline gives CDR1 SGHRS, CDR2 YFSETQ. The DNA for the CDR3 is TGCGCCAGCAGCTTTGGACAGGGAGTTGGGGAGCTGTTTTTT. It specifies CASSFGQGVGELFF.

The chain combines TRBV30 with TRBJ2-7, with 9 bases aligning to TRBD1. After removal of 2 bases from V and 2 bases from J, the junction contained 4 bases not matched to a gene. This CDR3 has 14 amino acids. Per germline, CDR1 GTSNPN and CDR2 SVGIG (reference sequence). In DNA, the CDR3 is TGTGCCTGGAGTCCTCGGACAGGGGCCTACGAGCAGTACTTC. Residues: CAWSPRTGAYEQYF.

Concerning this clone itself: One end of the junction varies from germline; a read error may be responsible. This chain joins TRBV7-9 and TRBJ1-1; D remains unclear. Germline V gene lookup returns CDR1 SEHNR and CDR2 FQNEAQ (reference sequence). CDR3 size: 12 residues. The chain's CDR3 is CSSSFVNTEAFF. The CDR3 DNA sequence: TGTTCCAGCAGCTTCGTCAACACTGAAGCTTTCTTT.

The chain uses TRBV6-5 and TRBJ1-5; perhaps TRBD1 as D (5 bases). The CDR3 contains 14 residues. The germline CDR1 and CDR2 sequences are MNHEY and SVGAGI. The V gene lost 2 bases and the J gene lost 2 bases, with 7 bases spanning the gap. CDR3 DNA sequence: TGTGCCAGCAGTTACGACAGCGGCAATCAGCCCCAGCATTTT. Translation: CASSYDSGNQPQHF.

The chain links TRBV6-5 to TRBJ1-1, with D perhaps matching TRBD1 (6 bases). This CDR3 is built from 11 residues. Per germline, CDR1 MNHEY and CDR2 SVGAGI. Trimming took 6 bases from V and 5 from J, leaving 7 bases between them. The CDR3 nucleotides are TGTGCCAGCAGGAGGGGGACTGAAGCTTTCTTT. Encoded protein: CASRRGTEAFF.

V is TRBV2 and J is TRBJ2-3, with D possibly being TRBD1 (5 bases). The CDR3 spans 14 residues. Trimming shortened V by 8 bases and J by 2 bases, and 14 bases separated the two germline ends. CDR1 and CDR2 from the germline V gene are SNHLY and FYNNEI. The CDR3 reads CASSVAGSTDTQYF. The CDR3 nucleotides read TGTGCCAGCTCCGTAGCAGGGTCCACAGATACGCAGTATTTT.

This clone was counted once. V is TRBV10-3 and J is TRBJ1-6, with 8 bases aligning to TRBD1. The CDR3 runs 16 residues. The germline CDR1 and CDR2 sequences are ENHRY and SYGVKD. V shed 0 bases, J shed 13 bases, and the junction held 11 bases outside the gene matches. CDR3 residues: CAISESWTGQLHPLHF. As DNA, the CDR3 is TGTGCCATCAGTGAGTCGTGGACAGGGCAGTTACACCCCCTCCACTTT.

The chain joins TRBV5-6 to TRBJ1-5, with 7 bases matching TRBD1. Germline V gene data show CDR1 as SGHDT and CDR2 as YYEEEE. The CDR3 is made up of 15 amino acids. V was clipped by 4 bases and J by 1 base; unmatched bases: 5. CDR3 amino acids: CASSIRGSSNQPQHF. The CDR3, as DNA: TGTGCCAGCAGCATCAGGGGGTCGAGCAATCAGCCCCAGCATTTT. The whole variable domain, remainder taken from reference TRBV5-6 and TRBJ1-5, is DAGVTQSPTHLIKTRGQQVTLRCSPKSGHDTVSWYQQALGQGPQFIFQYYEEEERQRGNFPDRFSGHQFPNYSSELNVNALLLGDSALYLCASSIRGSSNQPQHFGDGTRLSIL.

V gene TRBV18 combines with J gene TRBJ2-7; 7 bases are shared with TRBD2. The junction had 4 bases not matched to a gene; V was cut back by 3 bases and J by 5 bases. Germline V gene lookup returns CDR1 KGHSH and CDR2 LQKENI. The CDR3 runs 13 residues. The CDR3 DNA sequence: TGTGCCAGCTCACCCGGACTAGGTAACGAGCAGTACTTC. It translates to CASSPGLGNEQYF.

The genes are TRBV7-8 and TRBJ2-5; TRBD2 matches at 13 bases. V trimming: 4 bases; J trimming: 6 bases; junction bases outside the gene matches: 8. Germline V lookup: CDR1 SGHVS, CDR2 FQNEAQ. This CDR3 is built from 16 residues. CDR3 nucleotide sequence: TGTGCCAGCAGCTCCGGGACTAGCGGGGTTCTGAAGACCCAGTACTTC. It translates to CASSSGTSGVLKTQYF.

This chain connects TRBV28 to TRBJ1-1; D is uncertain. V shed 3 bases and J shed 8 bases, with 10 bases lying between them. Germline values: CDR1 MDHEN, CDR2 SYDVKM. This CDR3 comprises 12 residues. As DNA, the CDR3 is TGTGCCAGCAGTTTCCCTCAGTTAGAAGCTTTCTTT. It translates to CASSFPQLEAFF.

The chain employs TRBV19 and TRBJ1-2; D gene unclear. The V and J ends lost 7 bases and 4 bases respectively, with 13 bases between them. Looked up from germline, CDR1 is LNHDA and CDR2 is SQIVND (reference sequence). The CDR3 has 13 amino acids. The CDR3 sequence: CASTPDNPYGYTF. CDR3 bases: TGTGCCAGTACTCCAGACAATCCCTATGGCTACACCTTC.

The chain joins TRBV11-2 to TRBJ2-7; 9 positions agree with TRBD2. This CDR3 spans 15 amino acids. The V segment lost 4 bases and the J segment 7 bases; nucleotides outside the gene matches: 11. Germline values: CDR1 SGHAT, CDR2 FQNNGV. The CDR3 loop reads CASSSNLAGVREQYF. The CDR3 DNA is TGTGCCAGCAGCTCCAACTTAGCGGGAGTGCGAGAGCAGTACTTC.

Worth noting for this clone: At one boundary the junction diverges from the germline segment, which might be a read error. The genes are TRBV7-7 and TRBJ2-2, with 10 bases matching TRBD2. The CDR3 has 14 residues. Germline V gene lookup returns CDR1 SSHAT and CDR2 FNYEAQ (reference sequence). This CDR3 is CASSGGAHTGELFF. DNA for the CDR3: TGTGCTAGCAGCGGGGGGGCACATACCGGGGAGCTGTTTTTT. Complete variable domain (other parts from reference TRBV7-7 and TRBJ2-2): GAGVSQSPRYKVTKRGQDVTLRCDPISSHATLYWYQQALGQGPEFLTYFNYEAQPDKSGLPSDRFSAERPEGSISTLTIQRTEQRDSAMYRCASSGGAHTGELFFGEGSRLTVL.

The rearrangement uses TRBV2 and TRBJ2-7; TRBD1 matches 7 bases. The CDR3 is made up of 14 amino acids. Unmatched junction bases numbered 7, after V lost 6 bases and J lost 2 bases. CDR1 and CDR2 from the germline V gene are SNHLY and FYNNEI. The CDR3 sequence is CASRAGTVAYEQYF. As DNA, the CDR3 is TGTGCCAGCAGGGCCGGGACAGTTGCCTACGAGCAGTACTTC.

The V and J genes are TRBV28 and TRBJ1-5; D ambiguous. This CDR3 is 14 amino acids long. Germline lookup yields CDR1 MDHEN and CDR2 SYDVKM. V dropped 6 bases and J dropped 7 bases, with 16 bases sitting between them. This CDR3 is CASRPTSAGQPQHF. CDR3 in DNA: TGTGCCAGCAGGCCCACCTCGGCGGGACAGCCCCAGCATTTT.

The chain uses TRBV28 and TRBJ2-7, with 11 bases fitting TRBD1. With 5 bases clipped from V and 5 bases from J, the junction kept 8 bases outside the gene matches. This CDR3 contains 15 residues. In germline, CDR1 is MDHEN, CDR2 SYDVKM. The CDR3 loop reads CASSNGQGALHEQYF. As DNA, the CDR3 is TGTGCCAGCAGTAACGGACAGGGGGCGCTCCACGAGCAGTACTTC.

This sequence joins TRBV18 and TRBJ1-2; 7 bases match TRBD1. Per germline, CDR1 KGHSH and CDR2 LQKENI. The CDR3 runs to 16 residues. The trim removed 0 bases at V and 2 bases at J, leaving 6 bases unmatched. CDR3 DNA: TGTGCCAGCTCACCACCGCGGGCAGGGGGAAACTATGGCTACACCTTC. Its protein is CASSPPRAGGNYGYTF.

The chain couples TRBV28 to TRBJ2-3; D perhaps matches TRBD2 (5 bases). Looked up from germline, CDR1 is MDHEN and CDR2 is SYDVKM. The ends were cut back, 1 base at V and 7 bases at J, with 9 bases in the middle. The CDR3 has 13 residues. In DNA form, the CDR3 reads TGTGCCAGCAGTTTATCTCTCGGGAATACGCAGTATTTT. This sequence encodes CASSLSLGNTQYF.

J is TRBJ1-1 and V is TRBV19; 8 nucleotides agree with TRBD1. Germline CDR1 reads LNHDA; CDR2 reads SQIVND (reference sequence). The CDR3 sequence is 15 residues long. With V trimmed by 6 bases and J by 1 base, 7 bases remained unmatched. CDR3 region: CASRSIDRGNTEAFF. The CDR3 nucleotides are TGTGCCAGTAGATCCATCGACAGGGGGAACACTGAAGCTTTCTTT.

This clone was found a few times. The V call is TRBV7-2, the J call TRBJ2-5; 7 nucleotides line up with TRBD1. Trimming at V came to 6 bases and at J to 2 bases, leaving 3 bases not matched to a gene. Germline V gene lookup returns CDR1 SGHTA and CDR2 FQGNSA. The CDR3 loop spans 13 amino acids. The CDR3 loop reads CASRGQSQETQYF. The CDR3 DNA reads TGTGCCAGCAGGGGACAGTCGCAAGAGACCCAGTACTTC. Together with reference TRBV7-2 and TRBJ2-5, the CDR3 gives the full variable domain: GAGVSQSPSNKVTEKGKDVELRCDPISGHTALYWYRQSLGQGLEFLIYFQGNSAPDKSGLPSDRFSAERTGGSVSTLTIQRTQQEDSAVYLCASRGQSQETQYFGPGTRLLVL.

The rearrangement links TRBV6-4 to TRBJ2-3, with TRBD2 as a possible D gene (5 bases). V was cut by 4 bases and J by 2 bases, with 10 bases left in between. Germline CDR1 and CDR2: MRHNA and SNTAGT. The CDR3 has 14 residues. The CDR3 region has the DNA TGTGCCAGCAGTGTGGGAGCGGACACAGATACGCAGTATTTT. Protein: CASSVGADTDTQYF.

This clone was detected a few times. The chain couples TRBV10-1 to TRBJ2-7; TRBD1 matches 7 bases. The ends lost 0 bases at V and 7 bases at J; junction bases unmatched: 9. The CDR3 sequence is 15 residues long. Per germline, CDR1 WNHNN and CDR2 SYGVQD (reference sequence). CDR3 bases: TGCGCCAGCAGTGAGTCGACAGGGTGGGGGCCGGAGCAGTACTTC. This sequence encodes CASSESTGWGPEQYF.

The chain uses TRBV23-1 and TRBJ1-5; unclear D gene. TRBV23-1 is treated as an ORF (open reading frame) with a function not yet certain. Trimming cost V 7 bases and J 9 bases, with 13 bases left between them. The CDR3 sequence is 12 residues long. The CDR3 is CASTSQARPQHF. CDR3 nucleotide sequence: TGCGCCAGCACCTCCCAGGCGCGGCCCCAGCATTTT.

The V call is TRBV7-2, the J call TRBJ2-5; possibly TRBD2 for D (6 bases). Per the germline V gene, CDR1 is SGHTA and CDR2 is FQGNSA. The length of the CDR3 is 19 residues. V lost 1 base and J lost 5, with 26 bases in between. The CDR3: CASSLVVAMAGRVGETQYF. CDR3 nucleotide sequence: TGTGCCAGCAGCTTAGTTGTGGCAATGGCGGGGCGGGTGGGCGAGACCCAGTACTTC. Full variable domain (rest looked up from reference TRBV7-2 and TRBJ2-5): GAGVSQSPSNKVTEKGKDVELRCDPISGHTALYWYRQSLGQGLEFLIYFQGNSAPDKSGLPSDRFSAERTGGSVSTLTIQRTQQEDSAVYLCASSLVVAMAGRVGETQYFGPGTRLLVL.

This clone has only a few counts. J is TRBJ2-7 and V is TRBV5-1; D is perhaps TRBD1 (5 bases). The CDR3 has 16 amino acids. In germline, CDR1 is SGHRS, CDR2 YFSETQ. V was clipped by 0 bases and J by 2 bases, with 15 bases between them. The CDR3 sequence: CASSLVPQGLTYEQYF. In DNA form, the CDR3 reads TGCGCCAGCAGCTTGGTTCCTCAGGGCCTCACCTACGAGCAGTACTTC.

J is TRBJ2-1 and V is TRBV15; 8 positions match TRBD2. CDR3 length equals 15 residues. In germline, CDR1 is LNHNV, CDR2 YYDKDF (reference sequence). The ends lost 3 bases at V and 9 bases at J; junction bases unmatched: 10. DNA for the CDR3: TGTGCCACCAGCAGGAACGGGGGGGGCCGAAGTGAGCAGTTCTTC. Encoded protein: CATSRNGGGRSEQFF.

This CDR3 reads CASRGTGAMRDTQYF. Written as DNA, the CDR3 is TGTGCCAGCAGGGGGACAGGGGCAATGAGGGATACGCAGTATTTT. V and J are TRBV7-8 and TRBJ2-3; 10 bases fit TRBD1. The CDR3 runs to 15 residues. V was clipped by 6 bases and J by 6 bases; unmatched bases: 9. CDR1 SGHVS and CDR2 FQNEAQ come from the germline V gene.